This T cell receptor beta chain originates from a study of graft-versus-host responses after intestinal transplantation. Study information: Recipients were given multivisceral, liver-intestinal, or isolated intestinal transplants.

Per the germline V gene, CDR1 is LGHNA and CDR2 is YNFKEQ. The CDR3 is 16 residues long. This clone was seen once. Its antigen remains unknown. Compared with germline, one end of the junction differs, possibly owing to a read error. Method: immunoSEQ multiplex PCR; TCRdb's copy keeps in-frame clones and lacks some. Of about 29,000 clones in the sample, approximately 93% were seen once. Study findings and constraints: Recipient-marrow GvH clones were detected, some having first appeared in ileum or blood.

The sequencing here drew on PBMCs, taken about 70 days after intestinal transplant. The chain couples TRBV4-2 to TRBJ2-1; D remains unclear. This TCR was sampled from a human patient who received an intestinal transplant, so some T cells may come from the graft donor. In DNA, the CDR3 is TGTGCCAGCAGCCAAATACCTGGAAGCTCCTACAATGAGCAGCTCTTC. Its protein is CASSQIPGSSYNEQLF.